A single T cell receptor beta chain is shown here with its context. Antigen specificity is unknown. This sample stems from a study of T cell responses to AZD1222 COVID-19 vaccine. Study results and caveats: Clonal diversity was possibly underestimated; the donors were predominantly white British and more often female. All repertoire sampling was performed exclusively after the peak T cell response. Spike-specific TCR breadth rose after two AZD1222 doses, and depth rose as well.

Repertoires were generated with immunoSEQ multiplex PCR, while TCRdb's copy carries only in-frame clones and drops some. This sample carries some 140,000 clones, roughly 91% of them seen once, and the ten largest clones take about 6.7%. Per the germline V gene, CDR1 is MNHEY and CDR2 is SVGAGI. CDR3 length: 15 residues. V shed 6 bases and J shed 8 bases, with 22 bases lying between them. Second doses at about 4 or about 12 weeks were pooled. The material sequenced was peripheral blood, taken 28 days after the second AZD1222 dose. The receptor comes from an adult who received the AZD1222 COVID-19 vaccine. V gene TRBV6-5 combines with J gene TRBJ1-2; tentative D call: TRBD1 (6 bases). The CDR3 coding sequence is TGTGCCAGCAGGGGAGTGGGCAGGGGAAACGTAGGCTACACCTTC. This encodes CASRGVGRGNVGYTF.